This T cell receptor (beta chain) derives from a study of Ad26.COV2.S vaccination and SARS-CoV-2 variants. Background on the study: Recipients of Ad26.COV2.S got it intramuscularly, once or twice 56 days apart.

Produced via immunoSEQ multiplex PCR; TCRdb's table is partial and in-frame only. The table includes under 600,000 clones, 89% detected once. The CDR3 is 16 amino acids. Unmatched junction bases numbered 13, after V lost 5 bases and J lost 4 bases. The germline CDR1 and CDR2 sequences are SGHTA and FQGNSA. Treatment denoted: 15 to 20 received Ad26.COV2.S at low or high dose, single or two shots; roughly five received placebo; per-sample allocation not given. The samples were gathered on day 63 after the first injection of vaccine or placebo. This TCR derives from a person between 18 and 65 years old who received the Ad26.COV2.S COVID-19 vaccine or a placebo. This rearrangement joins TRBV7-2 to TRBJ2-7, with 8 positions matching TRBD2. Sequenced here: peripheral blood, sampled in a trial of Ad26.COV2.S vaccine versus placebo. This chain's CDR3 is CASSLNPSGGGYEQYF. The CDR3, as DNA: TGTGCCAGCAGCCTCAACCCATCGGGGGGGGGTTACGAGCAGTACTTC.